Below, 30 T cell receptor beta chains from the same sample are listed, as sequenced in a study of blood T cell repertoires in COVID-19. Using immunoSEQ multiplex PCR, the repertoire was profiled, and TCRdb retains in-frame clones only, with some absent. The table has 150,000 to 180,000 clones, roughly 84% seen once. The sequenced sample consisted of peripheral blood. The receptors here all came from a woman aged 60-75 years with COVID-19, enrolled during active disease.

The CDR3 nucleotides are TGTGCCGTGAGGGCCCAAGTGACACCCCTCACTGAAGCTTTCTTT. Translating gives CAVRAQVTPLTEAFF. This rearrangement joins TRBV2 to TRBJ1-1; D is undetermined. The V gene lost 11 bases and the J gene lost 4 bases, with 23 bases spanning the gap. The germline CDR1 and CDR2 sequences are SNHLY and FYNNEI. This CDR3 is built from 15 residues.

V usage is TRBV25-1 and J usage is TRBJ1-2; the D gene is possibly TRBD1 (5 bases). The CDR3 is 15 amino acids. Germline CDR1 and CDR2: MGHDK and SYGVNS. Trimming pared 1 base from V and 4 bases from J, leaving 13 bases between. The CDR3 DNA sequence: TGTGCCAGCAGTGAATTGGGGCTCGGTGGCTATGGCTACACCTTC. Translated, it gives CASSELGLGGYGYTF.

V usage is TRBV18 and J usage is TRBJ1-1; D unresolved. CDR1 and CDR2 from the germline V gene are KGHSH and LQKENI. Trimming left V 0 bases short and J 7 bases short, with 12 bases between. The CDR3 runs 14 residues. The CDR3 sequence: CASSPPYRENEAFF. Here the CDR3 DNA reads TGTGCCAGCTCACCACCTTACCGGGAGAATGAAGCTTTCTTT.

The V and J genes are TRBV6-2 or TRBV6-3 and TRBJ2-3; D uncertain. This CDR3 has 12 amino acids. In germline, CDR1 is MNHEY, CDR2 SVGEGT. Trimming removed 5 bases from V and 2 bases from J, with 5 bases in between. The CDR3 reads CASSPFTDTQYF. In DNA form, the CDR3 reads TGTGCCAGCAGTCCCTTCACAGATACGCAGTATTTT.

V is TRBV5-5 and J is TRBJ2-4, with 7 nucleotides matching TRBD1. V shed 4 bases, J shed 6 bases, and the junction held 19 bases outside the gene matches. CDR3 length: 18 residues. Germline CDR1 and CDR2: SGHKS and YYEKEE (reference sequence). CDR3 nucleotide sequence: TGTGCCAGCAGCCCTAGACAGGGAGAATCTCCCCCGTTAAACATTCAGTACTTC. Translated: CASSPRQGESPPLNIQYF.

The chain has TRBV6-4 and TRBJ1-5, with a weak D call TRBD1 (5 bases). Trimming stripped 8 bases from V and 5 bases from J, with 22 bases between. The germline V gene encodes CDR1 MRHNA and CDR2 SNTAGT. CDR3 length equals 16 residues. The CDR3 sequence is CASPILDRFPDQPQHF. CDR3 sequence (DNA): TGTGCCAGCCCCATTCTTGACAGATTTCCGGATCAGCCCCAGCATTTT.

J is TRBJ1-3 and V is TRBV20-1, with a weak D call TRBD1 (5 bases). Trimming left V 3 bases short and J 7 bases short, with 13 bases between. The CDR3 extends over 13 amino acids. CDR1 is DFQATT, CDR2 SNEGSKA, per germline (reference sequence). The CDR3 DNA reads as TGCAGTGCTAGTAAGCTCAGGGTCAACACCATATATTTT. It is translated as CSASKLRVNTIYF.

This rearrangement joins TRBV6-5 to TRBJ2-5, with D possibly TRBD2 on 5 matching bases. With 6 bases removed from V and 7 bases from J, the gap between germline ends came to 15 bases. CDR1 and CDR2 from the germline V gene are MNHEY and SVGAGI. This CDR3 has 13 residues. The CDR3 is CASSSERIGTQYF. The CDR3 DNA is TGTGCCAGCAGCTCCGAGCGGATAGGGACCCAGTACTTC.

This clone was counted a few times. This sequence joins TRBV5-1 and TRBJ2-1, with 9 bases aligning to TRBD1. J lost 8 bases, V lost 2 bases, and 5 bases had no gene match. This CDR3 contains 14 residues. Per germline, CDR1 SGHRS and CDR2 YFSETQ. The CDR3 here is CASSFRDRAYEQFF. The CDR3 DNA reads TGCGCCAGCAGCTTCCGGGACAGGGCATATGAGCAGTTCTTC.

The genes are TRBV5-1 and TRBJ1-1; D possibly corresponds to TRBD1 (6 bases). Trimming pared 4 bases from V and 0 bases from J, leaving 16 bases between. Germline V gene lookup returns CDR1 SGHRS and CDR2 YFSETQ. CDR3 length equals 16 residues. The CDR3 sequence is CASSKDRQAMNTEAFF. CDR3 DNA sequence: TGCGCCAGCAGCAAAGACCGACAGGCCATGAACACTGAAGCTTTCTTT.

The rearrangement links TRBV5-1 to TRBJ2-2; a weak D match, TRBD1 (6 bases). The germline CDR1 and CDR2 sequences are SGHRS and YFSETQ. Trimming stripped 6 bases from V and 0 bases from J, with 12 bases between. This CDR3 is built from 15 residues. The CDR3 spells CASTDRRSNTGELFF. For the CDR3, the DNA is TGCGCCAGCACGGACAGAAGATCGAACACCGGGGAGCTGTTTTTT.

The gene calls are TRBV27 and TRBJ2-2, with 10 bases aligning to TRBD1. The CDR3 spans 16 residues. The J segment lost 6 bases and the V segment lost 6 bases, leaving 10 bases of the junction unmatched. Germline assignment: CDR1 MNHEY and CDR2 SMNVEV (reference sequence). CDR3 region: CASRFRGQGFAGELFF. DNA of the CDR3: TGTGCCAGCAGGTTCCGGGGACAGGGGTTTGCCGGGGAGCTGTTTTTT.

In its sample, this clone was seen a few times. The CDR3 DNA is TGTGCCAGCAGCGTAGCTGGGACAGCGAATGAAAAACTGTTTTTT. Translation: CASSVAGTANEKLFF. The J gene is TRBJ1-4, the V gene TRBV9; TRBD1 aligns across 7 bases. From germline, CDR1 is SGDLS and CDR2 YYNGEE. CDR3 size: 15 residues. V dropped 0 bases and J dropped 5; count of bases not matched to a gene: 4. Filled out from reference TRBV9 and TRBJ1-4, the complete variable domain reads DSGVTQTPKHLITATGQRVTLRCSPRSGDLSVYWYQQSLDQGLQFLIQYYNGEERAKGNILERFSAQQFPDLHSELNLSSLELGDSALYFCASSVAGTANEKLFFGSGTQLSVL.

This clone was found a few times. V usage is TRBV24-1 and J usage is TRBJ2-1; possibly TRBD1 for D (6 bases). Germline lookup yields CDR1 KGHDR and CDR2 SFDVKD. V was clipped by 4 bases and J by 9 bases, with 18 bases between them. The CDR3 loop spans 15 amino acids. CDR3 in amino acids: CATSEGGDRFGEQFF. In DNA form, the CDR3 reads TGTGCCACCAGTGAAGGAGGAGACAGGTTCGGTGAGCAGTTCTTC.

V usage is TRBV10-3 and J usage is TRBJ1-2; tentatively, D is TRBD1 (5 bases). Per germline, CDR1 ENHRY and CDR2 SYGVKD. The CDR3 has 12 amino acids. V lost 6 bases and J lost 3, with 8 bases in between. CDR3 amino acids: CAISGGDYGYTF. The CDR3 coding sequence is TGTGCCATCAGCGGGGGAGACTATGGCTACACCTTC.

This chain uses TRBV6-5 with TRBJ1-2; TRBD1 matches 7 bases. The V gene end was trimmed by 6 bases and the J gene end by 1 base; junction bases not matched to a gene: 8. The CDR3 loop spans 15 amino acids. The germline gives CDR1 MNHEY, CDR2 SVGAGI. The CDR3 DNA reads TGTGCCAGCAGCCAGAGGACAGGTTTTAACTATGGCTACACCTTC. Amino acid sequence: CASSQRTGFNYGYTF.

CDR3 sequence: CASSVSNTEAFF. In DNA, the CDR3 is TGTGCCAGCAGCGTAAGCAACACTGAAGCTTTCTTT. The chain links TRBV9 to TRBJ1-1; D unclear. Trimming removed 1 base at V and 2 bases at J, with 3 bases between. CDR1 and CDR2 (germline): SGDLS, YYNGEE. The CDR3 covers 12 residues.

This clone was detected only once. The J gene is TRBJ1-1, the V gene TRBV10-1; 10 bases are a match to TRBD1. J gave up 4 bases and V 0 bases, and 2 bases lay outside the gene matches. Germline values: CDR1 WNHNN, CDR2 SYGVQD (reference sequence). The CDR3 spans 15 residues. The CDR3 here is CASSESGQGGTEAFF. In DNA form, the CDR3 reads TGCGCCAGCAGTGAGTCAGGACAGGGGGGCACTGAAGCTTTCTTT.

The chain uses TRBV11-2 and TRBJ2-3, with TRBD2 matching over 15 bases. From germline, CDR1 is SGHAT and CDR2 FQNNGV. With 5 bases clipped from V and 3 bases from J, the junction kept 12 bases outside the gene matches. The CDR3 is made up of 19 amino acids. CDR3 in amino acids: CASSPGLAGGPRGTDTQYF. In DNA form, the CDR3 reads TGTGCCAGCAGCCCCGGACTAGCGGGAGGGCCGCGGGGGACAGATACGCAGTATTTT.

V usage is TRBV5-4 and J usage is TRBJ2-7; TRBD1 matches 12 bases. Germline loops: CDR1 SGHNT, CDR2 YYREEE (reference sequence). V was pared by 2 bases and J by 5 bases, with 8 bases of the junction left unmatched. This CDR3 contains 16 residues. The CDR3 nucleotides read TGTGCCAGCAGCTTTTACGGGACAGGGGGCGACCACGAGCAGTACTTC. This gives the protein CASSFYGTGGDHEQYF.

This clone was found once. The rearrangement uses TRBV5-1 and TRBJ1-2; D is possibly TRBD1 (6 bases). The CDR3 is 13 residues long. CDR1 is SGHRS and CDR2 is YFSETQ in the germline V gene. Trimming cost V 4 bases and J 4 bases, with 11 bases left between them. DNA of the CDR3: TGCGCCAGCAGCCCCAGGGGTAGCTATGGCTACACCTTC. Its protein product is CASSPRGSYGYTF.

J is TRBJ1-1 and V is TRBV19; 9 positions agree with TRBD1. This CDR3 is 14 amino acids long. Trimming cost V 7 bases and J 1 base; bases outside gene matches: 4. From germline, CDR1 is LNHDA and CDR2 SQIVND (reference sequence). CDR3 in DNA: TGTGCCAGTACCAAGGACAGGGGGAACACTGAAGCTTTCTTT. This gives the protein CASTKDRGNTEAFF. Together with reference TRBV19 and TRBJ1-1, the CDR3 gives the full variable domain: DGGITQSPKYLFRKEGQNVTLSCEQNLNHDAMYWYRQDPGQGLRLIYYSQIVNDFQKGDIAEGYSVSREKKESFPLTVTSAQKNPTAFYLCASTKDRGNTEAFFGQGTRLTVV.

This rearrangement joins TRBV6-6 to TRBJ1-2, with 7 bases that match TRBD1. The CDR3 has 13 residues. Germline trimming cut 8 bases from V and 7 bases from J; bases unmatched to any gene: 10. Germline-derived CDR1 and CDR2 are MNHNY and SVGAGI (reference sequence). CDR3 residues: CASRGDSRFGYTF. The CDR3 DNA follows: TGTGCCAGCCGAGGGGACAGTAGATTTGGCTACACCTTC.

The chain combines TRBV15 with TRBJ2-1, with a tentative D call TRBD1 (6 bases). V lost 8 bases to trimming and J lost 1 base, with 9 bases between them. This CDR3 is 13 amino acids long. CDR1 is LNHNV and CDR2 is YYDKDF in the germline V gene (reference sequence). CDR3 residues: CATRGQSYNEQFF. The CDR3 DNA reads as TGTGCCACCCGCGGACAGTCCTACAATGAGCAGTTCTTC.

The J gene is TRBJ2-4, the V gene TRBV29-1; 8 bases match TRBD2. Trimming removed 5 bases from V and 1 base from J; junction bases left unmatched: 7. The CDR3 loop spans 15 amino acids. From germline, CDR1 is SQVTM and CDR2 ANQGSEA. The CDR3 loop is CSVSGGGRAKNIQYF. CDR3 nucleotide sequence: TGCAGCGTTTCGGGAGGGGGAAGGGCCAAAAACATTCAGTACTTC.

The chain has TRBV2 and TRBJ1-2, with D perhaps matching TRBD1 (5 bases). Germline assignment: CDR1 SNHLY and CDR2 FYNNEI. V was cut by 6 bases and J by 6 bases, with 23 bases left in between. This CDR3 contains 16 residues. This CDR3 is CASRGSNLGAGDGYTF. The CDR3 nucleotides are TGTGCCAGCAGGGGAAGTAACCTGGGAGCGGGGGATGGCTACACCTTC.

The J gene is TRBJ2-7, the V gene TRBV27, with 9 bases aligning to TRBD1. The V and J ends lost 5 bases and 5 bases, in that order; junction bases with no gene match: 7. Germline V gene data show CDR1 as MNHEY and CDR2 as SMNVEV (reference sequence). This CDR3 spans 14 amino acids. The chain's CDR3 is CASSPWTGAHEQYV. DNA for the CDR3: TGTGCCAGCAGTCCTTGGACAGGGGCCCACGAGCAGTACGTC.

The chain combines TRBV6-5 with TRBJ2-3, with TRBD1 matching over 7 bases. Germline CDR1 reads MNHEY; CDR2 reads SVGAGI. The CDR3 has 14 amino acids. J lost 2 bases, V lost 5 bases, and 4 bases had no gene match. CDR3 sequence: CASSMGTATDTQYF. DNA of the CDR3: TGTGCCAGCAGTATGGGGACAGCCACAGATACGCAGTATTTT.

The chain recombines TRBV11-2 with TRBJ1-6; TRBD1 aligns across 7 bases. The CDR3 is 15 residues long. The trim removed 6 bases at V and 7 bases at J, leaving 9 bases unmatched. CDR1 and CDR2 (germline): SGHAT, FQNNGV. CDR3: CASSSRQGQNSPLHF. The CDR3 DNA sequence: TGTGCCAGCAGTTCCAGACAGGGTCAGAATTCACCCCTCCACTTT. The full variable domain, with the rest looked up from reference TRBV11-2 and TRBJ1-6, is EAGVAQSPRYKIIEKRQSVAFWCNPISGHATLYWYQQILGQGPKLLIQFQNNGVVDDSQLPKDRFSAERLKGVDSTLKIQPAKLEDSAVYLCASSSRQGQNSPLHFGNGTRLTVT.

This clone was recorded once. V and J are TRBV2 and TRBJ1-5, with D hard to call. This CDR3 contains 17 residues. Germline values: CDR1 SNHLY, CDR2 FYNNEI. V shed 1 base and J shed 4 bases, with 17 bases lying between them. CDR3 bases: TGTGCCAGCAGTGAAGTGGGCTTGAGGAGGGCTAATCAGCCCCAGCATTTT. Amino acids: CASSEVGLRRANQPQHF.